This TCR beta chain comes out of a study of T cell responses to AZD1222 COVID-19 vaccine. V was clipped by 1 base and J by 2 bases; unmatched bases: 7. The CDR3 totals 17 residues. Germline V gene sequence: CDR1 KGHSH, CDR2 LQKENI. Turning to this clone: The antigen is not known.

The method was immunoSEQ multiplex PCR; TCRdb's version includes in-frame clones alone and lacks a portion of them. The sample gives 100,000 or so clones, roughly nine tenths of which show up once; roughly two fifths is in the top ten. Whole-study results and caveats: In all cases, repertoires were sampled only after the peak T cell response. The study identified only a handful of AZD1222 recipients as seropositive at baseline. Nearly half of spike-specific TCRs reportedly target variant regions that are unmutated in the B.1.351 and B.1.1.7 variants.

Here the sequenced sample was peripheral blood, taken 28 days after the second AZD1222 dose. The genes are TRBV18 and TRBJ2-1; 8 nucleotides match TRBD2. The sequence came from an adult who received the AZD1222 COVID-19 vaccine. In DNA, the CDR3 is TGTGCCAGCTCACCACTGCTCGGGAGGGCCCCCTACAATGAGCAGTTCTTC. This encodes CASSPLLGRAPYNEQFF.